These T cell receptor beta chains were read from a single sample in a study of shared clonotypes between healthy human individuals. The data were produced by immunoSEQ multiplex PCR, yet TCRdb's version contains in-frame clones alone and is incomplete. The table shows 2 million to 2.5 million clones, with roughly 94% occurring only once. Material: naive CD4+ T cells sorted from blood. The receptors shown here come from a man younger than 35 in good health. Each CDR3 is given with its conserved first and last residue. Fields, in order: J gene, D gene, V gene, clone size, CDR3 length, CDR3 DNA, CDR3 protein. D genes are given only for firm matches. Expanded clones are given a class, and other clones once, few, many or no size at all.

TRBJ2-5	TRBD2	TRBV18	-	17	TGTGCCAGCTCACCACCGCTAGCGGGGGGGCCACAGGAGACCCAGTACTTC	CASSPPLAGGPQETQYF
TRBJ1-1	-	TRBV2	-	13	TGCGCCAGCCTGACCGACTTGAACACTGAAGCTTTCTTT	CASLTDLNTEAFF
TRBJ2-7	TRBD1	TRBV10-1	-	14	TGCGCCAGCAAGCCCGGGACAGGGACCCACGAGCAGTACTTC	CASKPGTGTHEQYF
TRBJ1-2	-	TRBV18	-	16	TGTGCCAGCTCACCACAGGAGGGGGGAACTAACTATGGCTACACCTTC	CASSPQEGGTNYGYTF
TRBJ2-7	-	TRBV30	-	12	TGTGCCTGGAGGTTACAGGGCGCCGAGCAGTACTTC	CAWRLQGAEQYF
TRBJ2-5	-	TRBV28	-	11	TGTGCCAGCAGTTTGTCCGGGGAGCAGTACTTC	CASSLSGEQYF
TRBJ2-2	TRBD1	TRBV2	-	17	TGTGCCAGCAGTGCCGGGACAGGGTCGAAGGGCACCGGGGAGCTGTTTTTT	CASSAGTGSKGTGELFF
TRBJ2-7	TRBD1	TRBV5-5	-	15	TGTGCCAGCAGCTTCGCGACAGGGGGCCCCTACGAGCAGTACTTC	CASSFATGGPYEQYF
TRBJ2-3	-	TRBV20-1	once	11	TGCAGTGCTCCGAGCACAGATACGCAGTATTTT	CSAPSTDTQYF
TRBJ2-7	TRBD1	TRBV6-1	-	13	TGTGCCAGCAGTGCCTCCGGGACAGGGGAGCAGTACTTC	CASSASGTGEQYF
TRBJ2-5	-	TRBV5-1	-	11	TGCGCCAGCAGCTTTTCCGAGACCCAGTACTTC	CASSFSETQYF
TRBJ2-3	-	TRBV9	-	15	TGTGCCAGCAGCGTAGGTTGGAGCGGCTCAGATACGCAGTATTTT	CASSVGWSGSDTQYF
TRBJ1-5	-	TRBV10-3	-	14	TGTGCCATCAGTGAAGGGCATAGCAATCAGCCCCAGCATTTT	CAISEGHSNQPQHF
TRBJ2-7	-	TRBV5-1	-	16	TGCGCCAGCAGCCTGAAACCACCGAGCCCAGCCTACGAGCAGTACTTC	CASSLKPPSPAYEQYF
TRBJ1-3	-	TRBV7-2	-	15	TGTGCCAGCAGCTTAGATATGGTCTCCCGAAACACCATATATTTT	CASSLDMVSRNTIYF